This TCR beta chain was recorded in a study of shared clonotypes between healthy human individuals. Overall study findings and caveats: Blood alone was sampled, and tissue repertoires likely differ.

About this clone: Antigen: not known.

Method: immunoSEQ multiplex PCR; TCRdb's copy keeps in-frame clones and lacks some. The top ten hold around 0.14% of the sample, which has about 2.4 million clones, around 94% seen once. The TCR sequence derives from a young man in good health. Material: naive CD4+ T cells sorted from blood. The subset denotes: CD45RA+ positively selected.

CDR3 protein: CASSPVGSGTNTDTQYF. The CDR3 DNA follows: TGTGCCAGCTCACCCGTTGGTAGCGGGACTAACACAGATACGCAGTATTTT. The chain carries TRBV18 and TRBJ2-3; 8 nucleotides match TRBD2. CDR1 and CDR2 (germline): KGHSH, LQKENI. With 3 bases clipped from V and 2 bases from J, the junction kept 10 bases outside the gene matches. CDR3 length equals 17 residues. The full variable domain, with the rest looked up from reference TRBV18 and TRBJ2-3, is NAGVMQNPRHLVRRRGQEARLRCSPMKGHSHVYWYRQLPEEGLKFMVYLQKENIIDESGMPKERFSAEFPKEGPSILRIQQVVRGDSAAYFCASSPVGSGTNTDTQYFGPGTRLTVL.